This passage covers 26 T cell receptor beta chains from one sample sequenced in a study of blood T cell repertoires in COVID-19. Using immunoSEQ multiplex PCR, the repertoire was profiled, and TCRdb retains in-frame clones only, with some absent. The data show hundreds of thousands of clones, approximately 78% seen once. Sample: peripheral blood. These TCRs come from a woman over 75 with acute or convalescent COVID-19.

This clone has just a few counts. The chain is built from TRBV18 and TRBJ1-6; the match to TRBD1 covers 7 bases. In germline, CDR1 is KGHSH, CDR2 LQKENI. V shed 6 bases, J shed 6 bases, and the junction held 8 bases outside the gene matches. This CDR3 is built from 15 residues. The DNA of the CDR3 is TGTGCCAGCTCCCCGGGGACAGTCTTTAATTCACCCCTCCACTTT. It encodes CASSPGTVFNSPLHF.

V is TRBV6-5 and J is TRBJ1-2; 10 bases line up with TRBD1. With V trimmed by 6 bases and J by 4 bases, 5 bases remained unmatched. The CDR3 length is 14 residues. In germline, CDR1 is MNHEY, CDR2 SVGAGI. The CDR3 bases are TGTGCCAGCAGGGACAGGGGGGTGTTCTATGGCTACACCTTC. It encodes CASRDRGVFYGYTF.

The chain joins TRBV5-1 to TRBJ2-1, with 10 bases fitting TRBD2. Germline V CDR1 and CDR2: SGHRS, YFSETQ. CDR3 size: 16 residues. Losses at the gene ends were 0 bases for V and 7 bases for J; bases not matched to a gene: 7. CDR3 nucleotides: TGCGCCAGCAGCTTGGTGCTAGCGGGAGTGTGGAATGAGCAGTTCTTC. It yields the protein CASSLVLAGVWNEQFF. The full variable domain, rest sourced from reference TRBV5-1 and TRBJ2-1, is KAGVTQTPRYLIKTRGQQVTLSCSPISGHRSVSWYQQTPGQGLQFLFEYFSETQRNKGNFPGRFSGRQFSNSRSEMNVSTLELGDSALYLCASSLVLAGVWNEQFFGPGTRLTVL.

V is TRBV7-6 and J is TRBJ2-2; TRBD2 agrees at 7 bases. V shed 0 bases and J 7 bases; nucleotides not matched to a gene: 2. Per germline, CDR1 SGHVS and CDR2 FNYEAQ. The CDR3 has 14 residues. The CDR3 nucleotides are TGTGCCAGCAGCTTAGCGGGGGGGTTCGGGGAGCTGTTTTTT. Amino acid sequence: CASSLAGGFGELFF.

The rearrangement uses TRBV28 and TRBJ2-3, with D possibly being TRBD2 (6 bases). CDR1 is MDHEN and CDR2 is SYDVKM in the germline V gene. The CDR3 is made up of 13 amino acids. Trimming stripped 11 bases from V and 5 bases from J, with 17 bases between. The CDR3 region has the DNA TGTGCCTTGGGGAGGACTAAGGAAGATACGCAGTATTTT. As protein: CALGRTKEDTQYF.

The chain links TRBV5-5 to TRBJ2-5; D is ambiguous. The CDR3 contains 15 residues. CDR1 is SGHKS and CDR2 is YYEKEE in the germline V gene (reference sequence). V was pared by 4 bases and J by 5 bases, with 18 bases between. The DNA for the CDR3 is TGTGCCAGCAGCGCCTATAGTCAATTCCTGGAGACCCAGTACTTC. This gives the protein CASSAYSQFLETQYF.

The CDR3 protein is CASSVSGGAALGTQYF. CDR3 bases: TGTGCCAGCAGCGTATCAGGCGGGGCGGCCCTGGGTACGCAGTATTTT. The rearrangement joins TRBV9 to TRBJ2-3; weak D call: TRBD2 (6 bases). V shed 1 base and J shed 8 bases, with 20 bases lying between them. Germline assignment: CDR1 SGDLS and CDR2 YYNGEE. The CDR3 consists of 16 residues.

This clone was observed many times. The chain is built from TRBV9 and TRBJ2-3; 8 bases align to TRBD1. V lost 5 bases to trimming and J lost 7 bases; unmatched junction nucleotides: 12. The germline CDR1 and CDR2 sequences are SGDLS and YYNGEE. The CDR3 extends over 15 amino acids. The CDR3 protein is CASSQGQGRRNTQYF. Here the CDR3 DNA reads TGTGCCAGCAGTCAAGGACAGGGTCGAAGAAATACGCAGTATTTT.

The gene calls are TRBV29-1 and TRBJ2-2, with 7 bases lining up with TRBD2. With V trimmed by 4 bases and J by 2 bases, 1 base remained unmatched. Germline lookup yields CDR1 SQVTM and CDR2 ANQGSEA. This CDR3 has 13 amino acids. Written as DNA, the CDR3 is TGCAGCGTTGCAGCGGGAAACACCGGGGAGCTGTTTTTT. Amino acid sequence: CSVAAGNTGELFF.

V and J are TRBV19 and TRBJ1-3, with D maybe TRBD1 (6 bases). The CDR3 has 14 amino acids. Looked up from germline, CDR1 is LNHDA and CDR2 is SQIVND (reference sequence). Deletions cut 5 bases from V and 7 bases from J, with 15 bases between. In DNA form, the CDR3 reads TGTGCCAGTAGTGAGGACAGTGATGGGAACACCATATATTTT. Protein product: CASSEDSDGNTIYF.

The rearrangement uses TRBV7-3 and TRBJ2-2; 9 bases agree with TRBD1. V shed 5 bases and J 7 bases; nucleotides not matched to a gene: 8. The CDR3 consists of 15 residues. Looked up from germline, CDR1 is SGHTA and CDR2 is FQGTGA. The CDR3 DNA sequence: TGTGCCAGCAGCCCTAGGACAGGGGAGGGCGGGGAGCTGTTTTTT. Translated: CASSPRTGEGGELFF.

This clone was picked up one time. This chain links TRBV5-1 with TRBJ2-3; TRBD2 is a possible D gene (5 bases). The CDR3 contains 14 residues. Deletions cut 4 bases from V and 0 bases from J, with 9 bases between. Germline values: CDR1 SGHRS, CDR2 YFSETQ. CDR3 DNA sequence: TGCGCCAGCAGCCCGGACTCTAGCACAGATACGCAGTATTTT. This gives the protein CASSPDSSTDTQYF. Together with reference TRBV5-1 and TRBJ2-3, the CDR3 gives the full variable domain: KAGVTQTPRYLIKTRGQQVTLSCSPISGHRSVSWYQQTPGQGLQFLFEYFSETQRNKGNFPGRFSGRQFSNSRSEMNVSTLELGDSALYLCASSPDSSTDTQYFGPGTRLTVL.

The chain uses TRBV25-1 and TRBJ2-6; D ambiguous. Between the trimmed V and J ends, which lost 7 bases and 4 bases, there was a span of 5 bases. This CDR3 region has 12 residues. Germline CDR1 is MGHDK and CDR2 is SYGVNS. CDR3 nucleotides: TGTGCCAGCAATCAGGGGGCCAACGTCCTGACTTTC. It encodes CASNQGANVLTF.

V gene TRBV5-5 combines with J gene TRBJ1-2; 10 bases agree with TRBD1. Germline CDR1 and CDR2: SGHKS and YYEKEE (reference sequence). V was clipped by 0 bases and J by 4 bases; unmatched bases: 6. The CDR3 runs 16 residues. This CDR3 reads CASSLDWTGGTYGYTF. The CDR3 nucleotides read TGTGCCAGCAGCTTGGACTGGACAGGGGGGACCTATGGCTACACCTTC.

This chain uses TRBV6-2 or TRBV6-3 with TRBJ1-5, with 10 bases identical to TRBD1. CDR1 is MNHEY, CDR2 SVGEGT, per germline. CDR3 length: 15 residues. With 4 bases clipped from V and 5 bases from J, the junction kept 5 bases outside the gene matches. CDR3 sequence: CASSLTGGFDQPQHF. The CDR3 coding sequence is TGTGCCAGCAGTTTGACAGGGGGCTTTGATCAGCCCCAGCATTTT.

The rearrangement links TRBV5-1 to TRBJ2-2; 9 bases align to TRBD1. The CDR3 is made up of 17 amino acids. J was trimmed by 1 base and V by 4 bases; bases with no gene match: 8. Germline-derived CDR1 and CDR2 are SGHRS and YFSETQ. The CDR3 protein is CASSQRTGGQNTGELFF. CDR3 DNA sequence: TGCGCCAGCAGCCAACGTACAGGGGGCCAGAACACCGGGGAGCTGTTTTTT.

The CDR3 sequence: CASNALAGSTDTQYF. Here the CDR3 DNA reads TGTGCCAGTAACGCCCTAGCGGGTAGCACAGATACGCAGTATTTT. The chain recombines TRBV19 with TRBJ2-3, with TRBD2 identical over 8 bases. The CDR3 contains 15 residues. The germline V gene encodes CDR1 LNHDA and CDR2 SQIVND (reference sequence). V lost 7 bases and J lost 0; bases outside the gene matches: 6.

CDR3 region: CASSPLAVTYEQYF. In DNA form, the CDR3 reads TGTGCCAGCAGCCCACTAGCGGTCACCTACGAGCAGTACTTC. The chain is built from TRBV6-5 and TRBJ2-7, with 8 bases matching TRBD2. V trimming: 6 bases; J trimming: 2 bases; junction bases outside the gene matches: 6. Germline values: CDR1 MNHEY, CDR2 SVGAGI. The CDR3 contains 14 residues.

As to this clone: Other DNA variants within this sample encode the same CDR3. V gene TRBV6-2 or TRBV6-3 combines with J gene TRBJ2-7; D call uncertain. CDR3 length: 11 amino acids. V was shortened by 2 bases and J by 4 bases, with 3 bases between the two germline ends. Looked up from germline, CDR1 is MNHEY and CDR2 is SVGEGT. The CDR3, as DNA: TGTGCCAGCAGTTACCTTTACGAGCAGTACTTC. Protein: CASSYLYEQYF.

This clone was observed a single time. This chain uses TRBV10-3 with TRBJ1-2; D is unresolved. The CDR3 runs to 13 residues. The V and J ends lost 4 bases and 3 bases respectively, with 9 bases between them. The germline CDR1 and CDR2 sequences are ENHRY and SYGVKD. The CDR3 nucleotides read TGTGCCATCAGTGTTCAACAACACTATGGCTACACCTTC. It yields the protein CAISVQQHYGYTF.

This sequence joins TRBV6-5 and TRBJ1-6; tentative D call: TRBD1 (5 bases). CDR1 and CDR2 from the germline V gene are MNHEY and SVGAGI. The CDR3 sequence is 14 residues long. The germline V and J ends were trimmed by 6 bases and 13 bases, with 19 bases remaining between them. CDR3 sequence reads: CASSRTEDTSPLHF. The CDR3 region has the DNA TGTGCCAGCAGCCGAACCGAGGACACTTCGCCCCTCCACTTT.

The genes are TRBV7-8 and TRBJ2-2; TRBD1 agrees at 9 bases. CDR3 length: 17 residues. The V gene's germline CDR1 is SGHVS and CDR2 FQNEAQ. The trim removed 1 base at V and 7 bases at J, leaving 10 bases unmatched. The CDR3 sequence is CASSLGPPGQGIGELFF. The CDR3 DNA reads as TGTGCCAGCAGCTTAGGGCCACCGGGACAGGGTATCGGGGAGCTGTTTTTT.

This clone was observed a handful of times. The genes are TRBV6-9 and TRBJ2-5; D remains unclear. The germline CDR1 and CDR2 sequences are MNHGY and SVAAGI. With 5 bases removed from V and 5 bases from J, the gap between germline ends came to 15 bases. The CDR3 is 14 amino acids. The CDR3 protein is CASSALKEEETQYF. In DNA, the CDR3 is TGTGCCAGCAGTGCTTTGAAAGAGGAGGAGACCCAGTACTTC.

Remarks on this clone: Within the sample, other DNA sequences also encode this same CDR3. The V gene is TRBV5-1, the J gene TRBJ1-1; 9 bases are a match to TRBD1. Trimming at V came to 4 bases and at J to 5 bases, leaving 9 bases not matched to a gene. This CDR3 comprises 15 residues. CDR1 and CDR2 from the germline V gene are SGHRS and YFSETQ. The CDR3 DNA sequence: TGCGCCAGCAGCCCACAACAGGGGGCGGGAACTGAAGCTTTCTTT. It translates to CASSPQQGAGTEAFF.

The chain joins TRBV2 to TRBJ1-5; possible D gene TRBD1, 6 bases. The germline gives CDR1 SNHLY, CDR2 FYNNEI. The CDR3 length is 14 residues. V was pared by 3 bases and J by 4 bases, with 10 bases between. The CDR3 reads CASSERTVNQPQHF. The CDR3 DNA sequence: TGTGCCAGCAGTGAGCGGACAGTGAATCAGCCCCAGCATTTT.

The V gene is TRBV7-2, the J gene TRBJ1-2; 7 bases line up with TRBD1. V gave up 0 bases and J gave up 4 bases; unmatched junction bases: 2. Germline assignment: CDR1 SGHTA and CDR2 FQGNSA. The CDR3 has 14 amino acids. The chain's CDR3 is CASSLARQGYGYTF. CDR3 sequence (DNA): TGTGCCAGCAGCTTAGCGAGACAGGGCTATGGCTACACCTTC.